This paragraph covers one T cell receptor beta chain sequence. The antigen remains unidentified. The sample is drawn from a study of T cell responses to AZD1222 COVID-19 vaccine. Study-level findings and limits: Baseline testing showed seropositivity in only 6 or 7 AZD1222 recipients. There were vaccine-associated CD4 TCRs across spike, dominant at 160-218 and 743-854. Without day 14 samples, only post-peak T cell repertoires were studied. Among the donors, most were white British and more were female, and clonal diversity was possibly underestimated.

The germline V gene encodes CDR1 MGHRA and CDR2 YSYEKL. The CDR3 is 14 residues long. V was pared by 6 bases and J by 2 bases, with 13 bases between. The table came from immunoSEQ multiplex PCR; TCRdb's copy has only in-frame clones and leaves some out. The sample records around 130,000 clones, around 89% being singletons. This chain uses TRBV4-1 with TRBJ1-2; a weak D match, TRBD1 (5 bases). Specimen: peripheral blood, collected on day 0 of AZD1222 vaccination. The sequence was collected from an adult in good health. The CDR3 spells CASSHSGGNYGYTF. The CDR3 DNA reads as TGCGCCAGCAGTCATAGTGGGGGAAACTATGGCTACACCTTC.